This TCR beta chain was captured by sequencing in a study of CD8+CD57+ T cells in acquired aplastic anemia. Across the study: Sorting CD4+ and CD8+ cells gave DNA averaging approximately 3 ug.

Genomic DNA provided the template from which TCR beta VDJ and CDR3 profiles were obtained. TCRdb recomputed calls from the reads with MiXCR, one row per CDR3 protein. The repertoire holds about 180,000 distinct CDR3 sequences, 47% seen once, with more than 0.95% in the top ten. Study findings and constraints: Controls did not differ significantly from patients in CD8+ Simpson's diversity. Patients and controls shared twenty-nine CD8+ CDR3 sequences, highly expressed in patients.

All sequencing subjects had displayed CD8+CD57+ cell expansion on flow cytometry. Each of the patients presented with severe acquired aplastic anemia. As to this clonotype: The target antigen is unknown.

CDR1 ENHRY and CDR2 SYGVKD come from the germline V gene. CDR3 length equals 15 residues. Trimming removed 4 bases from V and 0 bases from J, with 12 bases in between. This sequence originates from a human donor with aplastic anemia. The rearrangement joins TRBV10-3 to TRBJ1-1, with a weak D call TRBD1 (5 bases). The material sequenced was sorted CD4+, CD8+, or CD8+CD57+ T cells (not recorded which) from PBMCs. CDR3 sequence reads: CAISGDRELNTEAFF. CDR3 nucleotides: TGTGCCATCAGTGGAGACAGAGAACTGAACACTGAAGCTTTCTTT.